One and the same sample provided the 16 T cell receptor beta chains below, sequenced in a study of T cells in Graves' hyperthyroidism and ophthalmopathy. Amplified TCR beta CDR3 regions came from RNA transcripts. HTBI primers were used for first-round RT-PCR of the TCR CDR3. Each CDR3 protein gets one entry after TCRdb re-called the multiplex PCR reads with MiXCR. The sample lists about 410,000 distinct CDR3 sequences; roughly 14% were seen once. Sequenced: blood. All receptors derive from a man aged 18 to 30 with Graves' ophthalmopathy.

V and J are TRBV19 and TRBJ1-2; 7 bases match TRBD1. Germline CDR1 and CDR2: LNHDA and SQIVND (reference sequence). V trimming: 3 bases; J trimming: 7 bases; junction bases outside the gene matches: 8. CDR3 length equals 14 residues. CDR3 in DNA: TGTGCCAGTAGTATCGGACAGGACCTTGGTGGCTACACCTTC. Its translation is CASSIGQDLGGYTF.

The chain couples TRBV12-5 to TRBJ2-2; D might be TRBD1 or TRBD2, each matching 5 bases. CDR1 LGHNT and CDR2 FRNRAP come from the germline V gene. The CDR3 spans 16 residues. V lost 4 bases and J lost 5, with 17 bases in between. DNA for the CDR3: TGTGCTAGTGGTTCCCCCGGGACCACGATTACCGGGGAGCTGTTTTTT. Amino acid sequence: CASGSPGTTITGELFF. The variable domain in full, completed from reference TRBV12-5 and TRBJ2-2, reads DARVTQTPRHKVTEMGQEVTMRCQPILGHNTVFWYRQTMMQGLELLAYFRNRAPLDDSGMPKDRFSAEMPDATLATLKIQPSEPRDSAVYFCASGSPGTTITGELFFGEGSRLTVL.

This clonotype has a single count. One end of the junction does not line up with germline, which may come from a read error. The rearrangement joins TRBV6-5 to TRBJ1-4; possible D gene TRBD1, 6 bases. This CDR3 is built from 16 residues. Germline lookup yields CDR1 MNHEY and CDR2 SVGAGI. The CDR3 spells CAGSYPNRAVNEKLFF. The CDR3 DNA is TGTGCCGGCAGTTACCCCAACAGGGCGGTTAATGAAAAACTGTTTTTT.

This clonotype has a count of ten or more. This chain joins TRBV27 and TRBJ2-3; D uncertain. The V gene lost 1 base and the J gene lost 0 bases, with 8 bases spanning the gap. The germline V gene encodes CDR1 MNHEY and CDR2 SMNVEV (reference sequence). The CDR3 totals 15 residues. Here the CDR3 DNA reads TGTGCCAGCAGTTTATTACCTAGGAGCACAGATACGCAGTATTTT. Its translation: CASSLLPRSTDTQYF.

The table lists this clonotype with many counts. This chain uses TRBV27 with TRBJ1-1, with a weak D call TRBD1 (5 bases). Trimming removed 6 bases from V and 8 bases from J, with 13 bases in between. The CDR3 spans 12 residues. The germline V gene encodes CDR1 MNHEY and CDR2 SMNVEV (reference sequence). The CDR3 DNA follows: TGTGCCAGCAGACAACCGGGACTAGAAGCTTTCTTT. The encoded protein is CASRQPGLEAFF.

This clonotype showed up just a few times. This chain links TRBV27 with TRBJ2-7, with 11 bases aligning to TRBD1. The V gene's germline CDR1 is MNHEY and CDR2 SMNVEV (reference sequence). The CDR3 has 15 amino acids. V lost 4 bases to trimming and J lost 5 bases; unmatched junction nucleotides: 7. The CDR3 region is CASSSRTGGFDEQYF. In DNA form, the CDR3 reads TGTGCCAGCAGTTCCAGGACAGGGGGCTTCGACGAGCAGTACTTC.

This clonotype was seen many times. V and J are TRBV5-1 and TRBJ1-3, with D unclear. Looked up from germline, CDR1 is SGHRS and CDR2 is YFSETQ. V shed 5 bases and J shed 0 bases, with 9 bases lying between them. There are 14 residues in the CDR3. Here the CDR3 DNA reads TGCGCCAGCAGTATGGGTAACTCTGGAAACACCATATATTTT. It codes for CASSMGNSGNTIYF. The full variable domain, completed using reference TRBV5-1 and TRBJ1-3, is KAGVTQTPRYLIKTRGQQVTLSCSPISGHRSVSWYQQTPGQGLQFLFEYFSETQRNKGNFPGRFSGRQFSNSRSEMNVSTLELGDSALYLCASSMGNSGNTIYFGEGSWLTVV.

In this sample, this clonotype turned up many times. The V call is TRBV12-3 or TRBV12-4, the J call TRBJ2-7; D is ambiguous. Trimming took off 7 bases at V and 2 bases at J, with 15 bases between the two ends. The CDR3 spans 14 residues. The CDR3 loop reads CASTSFGAAYEQYF. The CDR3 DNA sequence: TGTGCCAGCACCTCTTTTGGCGCAGCCTACGAGCAGTACTTC.

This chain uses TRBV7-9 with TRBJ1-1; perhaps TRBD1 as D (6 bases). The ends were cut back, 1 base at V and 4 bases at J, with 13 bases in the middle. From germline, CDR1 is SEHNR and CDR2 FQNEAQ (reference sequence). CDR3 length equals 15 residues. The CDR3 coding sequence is TGTGCCAGCAGCTTAGTTCAGGGGTTTTTCACTGAAGCTTTCTTT. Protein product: CASSLVQGFFTEAFF.

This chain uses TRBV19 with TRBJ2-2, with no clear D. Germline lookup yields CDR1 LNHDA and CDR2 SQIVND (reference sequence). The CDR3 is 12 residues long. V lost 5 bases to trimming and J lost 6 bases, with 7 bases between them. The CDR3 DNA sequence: TGTGCCAGTAGTCCCCACGCCGGGGAGCTGTTTTTT. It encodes CASSPHAGELFF. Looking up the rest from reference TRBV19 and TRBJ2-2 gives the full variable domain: DGGITQSPKYLFRKEGQNVTLSCEQNLNHDAMYWYRQDPGQGLRLIYYSQIVNDFQKGDIAEGYSVSREKKESFPLTVTSAQKNPTAFYLCASSPHAGELFFGEGSRLTVL.

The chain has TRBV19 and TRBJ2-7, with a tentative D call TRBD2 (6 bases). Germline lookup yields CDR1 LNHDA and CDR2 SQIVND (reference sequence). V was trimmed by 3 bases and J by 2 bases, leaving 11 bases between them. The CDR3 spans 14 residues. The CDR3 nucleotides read TGTGCCAGTAGTATGGGGGAGGCCACCTACGAGCAGTACTTC. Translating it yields CASSMGEATYEQYF.

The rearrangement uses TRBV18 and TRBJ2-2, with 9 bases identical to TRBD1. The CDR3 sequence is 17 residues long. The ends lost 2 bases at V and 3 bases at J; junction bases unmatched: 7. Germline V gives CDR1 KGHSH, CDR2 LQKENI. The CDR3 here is CASSPSGTGTDTGELFF. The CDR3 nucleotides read TGTGCCAGCTCACCATCCGGGACAGGGACCGACACCGGGGAGCTGTTTTTT.

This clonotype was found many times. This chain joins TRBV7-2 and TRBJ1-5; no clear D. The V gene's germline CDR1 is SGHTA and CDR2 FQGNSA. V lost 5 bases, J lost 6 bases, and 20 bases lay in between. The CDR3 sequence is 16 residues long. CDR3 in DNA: TGTGCCAGCAGCCCCAAGGCCTGGGTACGGGGTCAGCCCCAGCATTTT. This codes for CASSPKAWVRGQPQHF. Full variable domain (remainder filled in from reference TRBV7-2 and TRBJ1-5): GAGVSQSPSNKVTEKGKDVELRCDPISGHTALYWYRQSLGQGLEFLIYFQGNSAPDKSGLPSDRFSAERTGGSVSTLTIQRTQQEDSAVYLCASSPKAWVRGQPQHFGDGTRLSIL.

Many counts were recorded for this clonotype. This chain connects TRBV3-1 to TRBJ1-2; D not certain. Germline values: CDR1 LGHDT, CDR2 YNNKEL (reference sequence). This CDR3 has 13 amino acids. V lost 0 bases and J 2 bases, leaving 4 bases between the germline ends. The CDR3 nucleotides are TGTGCCAGCAGCCAAGATGCCAACTATGGCTACACCTTC. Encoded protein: CASSQDANYGYTF.

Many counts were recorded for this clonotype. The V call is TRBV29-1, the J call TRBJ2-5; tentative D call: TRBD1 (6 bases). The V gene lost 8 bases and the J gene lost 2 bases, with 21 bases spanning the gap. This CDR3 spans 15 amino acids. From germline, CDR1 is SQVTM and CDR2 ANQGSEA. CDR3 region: CSSLGRGEPQETQYF. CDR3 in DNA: TGCAGCTCTCTCGGCAGGGGCGAACCTCAAGAGACCCAGTACTTC.

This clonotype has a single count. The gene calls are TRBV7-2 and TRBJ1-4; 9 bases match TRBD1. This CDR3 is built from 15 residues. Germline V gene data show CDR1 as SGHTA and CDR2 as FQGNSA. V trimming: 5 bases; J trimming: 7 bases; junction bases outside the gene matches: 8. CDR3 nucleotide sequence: TGTGCCAGCAGCCCCCCCGGGACAGGGACTGAAAAACTGTTTTTT. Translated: CASSPPGTGTEKLFF.